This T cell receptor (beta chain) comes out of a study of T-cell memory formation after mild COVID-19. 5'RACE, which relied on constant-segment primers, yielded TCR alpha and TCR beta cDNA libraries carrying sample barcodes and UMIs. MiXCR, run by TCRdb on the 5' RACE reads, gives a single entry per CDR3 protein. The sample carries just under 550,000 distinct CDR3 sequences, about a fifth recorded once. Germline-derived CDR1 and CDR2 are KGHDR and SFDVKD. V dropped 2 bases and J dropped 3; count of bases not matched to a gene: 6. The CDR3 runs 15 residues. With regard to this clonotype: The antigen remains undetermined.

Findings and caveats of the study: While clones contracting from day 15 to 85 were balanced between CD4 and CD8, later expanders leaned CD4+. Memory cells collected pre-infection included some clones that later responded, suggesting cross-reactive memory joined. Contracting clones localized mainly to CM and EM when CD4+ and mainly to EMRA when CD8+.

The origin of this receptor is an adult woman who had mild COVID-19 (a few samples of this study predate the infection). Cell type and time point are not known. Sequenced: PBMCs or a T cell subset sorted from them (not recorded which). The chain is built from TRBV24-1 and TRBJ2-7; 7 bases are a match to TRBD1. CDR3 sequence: CATSDSRTGYYEQYF. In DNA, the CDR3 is TGTGCCACCAGTGATTCCCGGACAGGATACTACGAGCAGTACTTC.